These T cell receptor beta chains were read from a single sample in a study of blood T cell repertoires in COVID-19. Method: immunoSEQ multiplex PCR; TCRdb's copy keeps in-frame clones and lacks some. The sample lists fewer than 90,000 clones, more than 75% occurring once. Sequenced sample: peripheral blood. The receptors derive from a human donor in a cohort sampled during active COVID-19. CDR3s include the opening cysteine and the closing phenylalanine or tryptophan. The D gene is left open where the match is weak. Only part of the rows carry a size: once, few, many, or a class if the clone is expanded.

TRBD1 - TRBJ1-1 TRBV11-3 CASSFTGGTEAFF TGTGCCAGCAGCTTTACAGGGGGCACTGAAGCTTTCTTT
TRBD1 - TRBJ1-1 TRBV11-3 CASADRVGAKNTEAFF TGTGCCAGCGCAGACAGGGTGGGGGCTAAGAACACTGAAGCTTTCTTT
- - TRBJ1-2 TRBV5-1 CASSLAGGGLYGYTF TGCGCCAGCAGCTTGGCCGGGGGGGGGCTGTATGGCTACACCTTC
- - TRBJ1-4 TRBV12-3/TRBV12-4 CASSPGGQKKLFF TGTGCCAGCAGTCCCGGGGGGCAAAAAAAACTGTTTTTT
- - TRBJ2-4 TRBV24-1 CATSDSASWNIQYF TGTGCCACCAGTGATTCGGCTAGTTGGAACATTCAGTACTTC
- - TRBJ1-1 TRBV7-2 CASRWGVNTEAFF TGTGCCAGCAGGTGGGGAGTTAACACTGAAGCTTTCTTT
TRBD1 - TRBJ2-1 TRBV2 CASRLNPGQGANEQFF TGTGCCAGCAGACTGAATCCGGGACAGGGGGCGAATGAGCAGTTCTTC
TRBD1 - TRBJ2-5 TRBV7-9 CASSSTGGETQYF TGTGCCAGCAGTTCTACAGGGGGAGAGACCCAGTACTTC
TRBD1 - TRBJ2-5 TRBV3-1/TRBV3-2 CASSPPGGGGTQYF TGTGCCAGCAGCCCTCCAGGGGGTGGAGGGACCCAGTACTTC
- - TRBJ1-3 TRBV27 CASTRAGNYPGNTIYF TGTGCCAGCACCCGAGCAGGGAATTACCCTGGAAACACCATATATTTT
TRBD1 few TRBJ1-5 TRBV19 CASSRQQGAGNQPQHF TGTGCCAGTAGTCGGCAACAGGGGGCTGGCAATCAGCCCCAGCATTTT
TRBD2 - TRBJ2-1 TRBV27 CASSQPTSGGVGEQFF TGTGCCAGCAGTCAGCCGACTAGCGGGGGGGTTGGGGAGCAGTTCTTC
- - TRBJ1-1 TRBV7-9 CASSFQGIDTEAFF TGTGCCAGCAGCTTCCAGGGGATTGATACTGAAGCTTTCTTT
- - TRBJ2-1 TRBV7-9 CASSPWQFF TGTGCCAGCAGCCCCTGGCAGTTCTTC
- - TRBJ1-5 TRBV19 CASRFEATVYSNQPQHF TGTGCCAGTAGATTTGAAGCGACAGTCTATAGCAATCAGCCCCAGCATTTT
- - TRBJ1-2 TRBV4-1 CASSPEGGGGYGYTF TGCGCCAGCAGCCCGGAGGGCGGGGGGGGCTATGGCTACACCTTC
TRBD1 - TRBJ1-2 TRBV7-9 CASNPRDRVNGYTF TGTGCCAGCAACCCCCGTGACAGGGTTAATGGCTACACCTTC
- - TRBJ2-1 TRBV5-1 CASSLQGYNEQFF TGCGCCAGCAGCTTACAGGGATACAATGAGCAGTTCTTC
TRBD2 once TRBJ2-1 TRBV5-4 CASSLIIAGYNEQFF TGTGCCAGCAGCTTGATAATAGCGGGTTACAATGAGCAGTTCTTC
TRBD2 - TRBJ2-7 TRBV14 CASSRRTGTSRDEQYF TGTGCCAGCAGCCGAAGGACGGGGACTAGCCGCGACGAGCAGTACTTC
- - TRBJ2-1 TRBV7-2 CASTTGLGGEQFF TGTGCCAGCACCACAGGATTGGGGGGTGAGCAGTTCTTC
- - TRBJ1-2 TRBV7-8 CASSPDTGPYGYTF TGTGCCAGCAGCCCTGATACAGGGCCTTATGGCTACACCTTC
TRBD1 - TRBJ1-1 TRBV11-1 CASSLSRQGEAFF TGTGCCAGCAGCTTATCCCGACAGGGTGAAGCTTTCTTT
TRBD1 once TRBJ2-7 TRBV7-9 CASSYPGTGVTYEQYF TGTGCCAGCAGCTACCCCGGGACAGGGGTCACCTACGAGCAGTACTTC
- - TRBJ1-2 TRBV6-5 CASSRDRFYGYTF TGTGCCAGCAGCCGTGACAGATTCTATGGCTACACCTTC
TRBD2 - TRBJ2-5 TRBV5-1 CASSLGTSGAETQYF TGCGCCAGCAGCTTGGGGACTAGCGGGGCGGAGACCCAGTACTTC
TRBD1 - TRBJ2-5 TRBV18 CASSRGQDPSETQYF TGTGCCAGCTCACGGGGACAGGATCCATCTGAGACCCAGTACTTC
- - TRBJ2-5 TRBV18 CASSPTSLVTQYF TGTGCCAGCTCACCAACTAGCTTGGTGACCCAGTACTTC
- - TRBJ2-1 TRBV27 CASSPAFIQVSSYNEQFF TGTGCCAGCAGTCCAGCCTTTATACAGGTTAGCTCCTACAATGAGCAGTTCTTC
- - TRBJ1-1 TRBV30 CAWSGPSGREAFF TGTGCCTGGAGCGGACCCTCAGGGCGGGAAGCTTTCTTT